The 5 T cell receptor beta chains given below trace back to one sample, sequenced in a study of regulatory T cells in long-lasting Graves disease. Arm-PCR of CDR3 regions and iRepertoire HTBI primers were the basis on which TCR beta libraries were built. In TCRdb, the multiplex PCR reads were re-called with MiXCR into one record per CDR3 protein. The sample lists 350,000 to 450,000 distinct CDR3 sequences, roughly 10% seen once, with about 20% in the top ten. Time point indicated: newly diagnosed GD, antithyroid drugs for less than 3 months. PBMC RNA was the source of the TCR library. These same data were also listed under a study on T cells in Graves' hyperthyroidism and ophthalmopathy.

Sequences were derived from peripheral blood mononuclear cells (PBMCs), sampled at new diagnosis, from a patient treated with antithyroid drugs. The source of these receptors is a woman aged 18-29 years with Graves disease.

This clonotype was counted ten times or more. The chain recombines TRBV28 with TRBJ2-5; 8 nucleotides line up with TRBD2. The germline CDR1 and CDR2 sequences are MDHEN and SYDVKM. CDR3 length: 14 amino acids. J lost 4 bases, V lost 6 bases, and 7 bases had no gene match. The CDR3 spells CASSLREGVETQYF. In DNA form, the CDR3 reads TGTGCCAGCAGCCTTCGGGAGGGAGTAGAGACCCAGTACTTC.

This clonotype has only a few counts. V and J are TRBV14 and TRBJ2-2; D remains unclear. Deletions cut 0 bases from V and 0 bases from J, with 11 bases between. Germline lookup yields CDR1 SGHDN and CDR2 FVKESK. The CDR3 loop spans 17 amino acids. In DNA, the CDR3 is TGTGCCAGCAGCCAAGATCGGCAGATACCGAACACCGGGGAGCTGTTTTTT. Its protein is CASSQDRQIPNTGELFF.

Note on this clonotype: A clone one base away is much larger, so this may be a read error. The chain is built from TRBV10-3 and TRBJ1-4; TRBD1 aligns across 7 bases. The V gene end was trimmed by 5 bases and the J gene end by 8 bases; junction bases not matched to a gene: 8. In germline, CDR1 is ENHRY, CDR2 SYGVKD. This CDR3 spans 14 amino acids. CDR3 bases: TGTGCCATCAGTTATCGGGCAGGGGGAGAAAAACTGTTTTTT. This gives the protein CAISYRAGGEKLFF.

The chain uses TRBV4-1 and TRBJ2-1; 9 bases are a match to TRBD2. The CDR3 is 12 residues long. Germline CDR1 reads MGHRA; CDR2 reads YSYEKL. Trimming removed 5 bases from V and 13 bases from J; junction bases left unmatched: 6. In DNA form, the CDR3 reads TGCGCCAGCAGCGAGTATAGCGGGAGTCAGTTCTTC. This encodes CASSEYSGSQFF.

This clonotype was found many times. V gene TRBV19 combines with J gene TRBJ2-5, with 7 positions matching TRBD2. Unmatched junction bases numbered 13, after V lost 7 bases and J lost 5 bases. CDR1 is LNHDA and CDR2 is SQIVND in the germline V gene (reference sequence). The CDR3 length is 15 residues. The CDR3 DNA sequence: TGTGCCAGTATGCCTAGCGGAGTCGGTTCGGAGACCCAGTACTTC. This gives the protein CASMPSGVGSETQYF.